One TCR beta chain is described in this entry. The antigen remains undetermined. MiXCR, applied by TCRdb to the 5' RACE reads, yields one record per CDR3 protein. The table has some 440,000 distinct CDR3 sequences, about 24% seen once. Germline V lookup: CDR1 MNHEY, CDR2 SVGEGT. The CDR3 spans 15 residues. Trimming removed 10 bases from V and 4 bases from J; junction bases left unmatched: 14. The sample comes from a study of identical twins. General study findings and limits: Cord blood beta clonotypes that were abundant carried fewer insertions, and memory repertoires showed no such trend.

The same data also contributed to another study, on T cells expressing NK-cell markers. In that study: Five or six of the donors carried dominant NKG2C+ clonotypes that took up roughly 1.0-8% of their CD8+ T cells.

The specimen sequenced was CD4+ T cells sorted from blood. The source is a woman aged 18-29 years in good health. The rearrangement joins TRBV6-2 or TRBV6-3 to TRBJ2-3, with 7 bases that match TRBD2. CDR3 in DNA: TGTGCCACCAGCTTCGGACTAGACGGGGCAGATACGCAGTATTTT. It is translated as CATSFGLDGADTQYF.